Below are 9 T cell receptor beta chains sequenced from a single sample in a study of CD8+ T cells in alopecia areata. The authors extracted RNA and reverse transcribed it into cDNA as the sequencing template. Sequenced by immunoSEQ multiplex PCR; TCRdb stores in-frame clones only, minus some. The sample lists 100,000 to 150,000 clones, about 50% occurring once. The sequenced sample was NKG2D-low CD8+ T cells sorted from blood. Receptor source: a human donor with alopecia areata.

The chain uses TRBV29-1 and TRBJ2-2; D might be TRBD1 or TRBD2, each matching 5 bases. The germline V gene encodes CDR1 SQVTM and CDR2 ANQGSEA. This CDR3 spans 13 amino acids. V lost 6 bases and J 5 bases, leaving 13 bases between the germline ends. The CDR3 region has the DNA TGCAGCGTCGAGACAGAGCGGACCGGGGAGCTGTTTTTT. Amino acid sequence: CSVETERTGELFF.

V usage is TRBV29-1 and J usage is TRBJ1-1; TRBD1 is a possible D gene (5 bases). The germline V gene has CDR1 SQVTM and CDR2 ANQGSEA. V was shortened by 6 bases and J by 7 bases, with 15 bases between the two germline ends. CDR3 length: 12 residues. Here the CDR3 reads CSVIQGGGEAFF. DNA for the CDR3: TGCAGCGTGATCCAGGGTGGCGGTGAAGCTTTCTTT.

This chain links TRBV4-1 with TRBJ2-5, with 7 bases matching TRBD1. The germline V gene encodes CDR1 MGHRA and CDR2 YSYEKL. This CDR3 region has 15 residues. The ends lost 3 bases at V and 5 bases at J; junction bases unmatched: 9. This CDR3 is CASSQEDRSQETQYF. The DNA of the CDR3 is TGCGCCAGCAGCCAGGAGGACAGGTCCCAGGAGACCCAGTACTTC.

This sequence joins TRBV5-6 and TRBJ2-4; no clear D gene. CDR3 length equals 12 residues. Germline CDR1 and CDR2: SGHDT and YYEEEE. Trimming pared 1 base from V and 5 bases from J, leaving 4 bases between. The CDR3 coding sequence is TGTGCCAGCAGCTTGTTACAAAACATTCAGTACTTC. Its translation is CASSLLQNIQYF.

J is TRBJ2-5 and V is TRBV20-1; D gene unclear. Trimming shortened V by 7 bases and J by 2 bases, and 8 bases separated the two germline ends. This CDR3 has 11 amino acids. The germline gives CDR1 DFQATT, CDR2 SNEGSKA (reference sequence). In nucleotides, the CDR3 is TGCAGTGTCAACGGACAAGAGACCCAGTACTTC. As protein: CSVNGQETQYF.

The CDR3 region has the DNA TGTGCCAGCAGCTCCATAGTCGATGCTGAAGCTTTCTTT. Protein: CASSSIVDAEAFF. The chain employs TRBV28 and TRBJ1-1, with D uncertain. Germline V gene data show CDR1 as MDHEN and CDR2 as SYDVKM. The CDR3 spans 13 residues. Trimming pared 6 bases from V and 6 bases from J, leaving 14 bases between.

The chain employs TRBV11-2 and TRBJ2-4; 8 positions agree with TRBD1. V trimming: 5 bases; J trimming: 7 bases; junction bases outside the gene matches: 1. The length of the CDR3 is 12 residues. CDR1 and CDR2 from the germline V gene are SGHAT and FQNNGV. CDR3 protein: CASSGQGNIQYF. CDR3 sequence (DNA): TGTGCCAGCAGCGGACAGGGTAACATTCAGTACTTC.

This chain joins TRBV4-1 and TRBJ2-5, with a weak D call TRBD1 (5 bases). Trimming shortened V by 1 base and J by 5 bases, and 14 bases separated the two germline ends. This CDR3 contains 15 residues. Germline CDR1 and CDR2: MGHRA and YSYEKL. CDR3 in amino acids: CASSQGSSGLETQYF. The CDR3 DNA sequence: TGCGCCAGCAGCCAAGGATCCTCAGGGCTGGAGACCCAGTACTTC.

The chain has TRBV29-1 and TRBJ2-2; a possible D gene is TRBD1 (6 bases). V was shortened by 7 bases and J by 5 bases, with 14 bases between the two germline ends. The CDR3 contains 13 residues. Looked up from germline, CDR1 is SQVTM and CDR2 is ANQGSEA. Here the CDR3 DNA reads TGCAGCGCGGGACCAGGGGAAACCGGGGAGCTGTTTTTT. This gives the protein CSAGPGETGELFF.